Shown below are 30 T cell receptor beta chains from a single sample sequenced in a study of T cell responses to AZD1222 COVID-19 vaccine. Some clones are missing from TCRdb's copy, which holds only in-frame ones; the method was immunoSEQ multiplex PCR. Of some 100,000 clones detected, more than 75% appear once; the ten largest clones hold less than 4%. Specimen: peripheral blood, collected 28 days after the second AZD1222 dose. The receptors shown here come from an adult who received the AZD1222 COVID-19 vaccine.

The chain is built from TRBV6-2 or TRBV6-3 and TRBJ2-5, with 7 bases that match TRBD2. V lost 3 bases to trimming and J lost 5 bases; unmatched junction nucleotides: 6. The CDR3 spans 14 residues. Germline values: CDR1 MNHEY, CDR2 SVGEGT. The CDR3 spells CASSYSGGGETQYF. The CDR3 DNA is TGTGCCAGCAGTTATTCGGGAGGTGGGGAGACCCAGTACTTC.

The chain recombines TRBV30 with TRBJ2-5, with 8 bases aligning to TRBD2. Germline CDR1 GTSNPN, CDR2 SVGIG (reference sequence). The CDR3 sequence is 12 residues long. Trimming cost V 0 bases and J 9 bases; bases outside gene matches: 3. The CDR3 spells CAWSVGLVAQYF. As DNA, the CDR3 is TGTGCCTGGAGTGTGGGACTAGTAGCCCAGTACTTC.

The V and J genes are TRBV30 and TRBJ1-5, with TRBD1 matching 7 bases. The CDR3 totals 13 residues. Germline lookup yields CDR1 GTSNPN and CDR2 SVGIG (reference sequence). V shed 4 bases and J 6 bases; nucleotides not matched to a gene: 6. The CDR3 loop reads CAWNRGGGQPQHF. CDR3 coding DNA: TGTGCCTGGAACAGAGGGGGCGGTCAGCCCCAGCATTTT.

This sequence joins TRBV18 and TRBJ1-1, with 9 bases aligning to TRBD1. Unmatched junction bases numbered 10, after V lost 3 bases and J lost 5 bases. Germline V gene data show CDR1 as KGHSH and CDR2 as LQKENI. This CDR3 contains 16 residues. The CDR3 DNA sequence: TGTGCCAGCTCACCCACCACCTGGACAGGGGAAACTGAAGCTTTCTTT. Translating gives CASSPTTWTGETEAFF.

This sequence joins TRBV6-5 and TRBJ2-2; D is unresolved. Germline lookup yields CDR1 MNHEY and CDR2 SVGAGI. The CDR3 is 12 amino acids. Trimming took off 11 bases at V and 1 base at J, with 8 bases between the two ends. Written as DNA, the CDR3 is TGTGCCGCTAGAGGGAACACCGGGGAGCTGTTTTTT. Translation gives CAARGNTGELFF.

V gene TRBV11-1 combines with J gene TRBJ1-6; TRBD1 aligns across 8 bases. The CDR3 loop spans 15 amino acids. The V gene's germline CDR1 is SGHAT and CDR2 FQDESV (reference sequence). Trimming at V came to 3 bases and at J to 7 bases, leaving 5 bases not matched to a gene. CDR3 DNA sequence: TGTGCCAGCAGCTTTCTCGGGACAGGAAATTCACCCCTCCACTTT. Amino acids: CASSFLGTGNSPLHF.

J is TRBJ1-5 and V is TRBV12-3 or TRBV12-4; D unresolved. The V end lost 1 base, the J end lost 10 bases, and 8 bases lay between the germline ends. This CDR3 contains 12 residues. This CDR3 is CASSLENNPQHF. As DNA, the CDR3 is TGTGCCAGCAGTTTAGAGAATAACCCCCAGCATTTT.

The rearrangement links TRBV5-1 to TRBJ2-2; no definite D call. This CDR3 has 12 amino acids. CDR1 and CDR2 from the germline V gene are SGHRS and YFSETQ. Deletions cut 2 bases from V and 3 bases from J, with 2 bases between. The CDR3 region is CASSFDTGELFF. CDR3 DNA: TGCGCCAGCAGCTTCGACACCGGGGAGCTGTTTTTT. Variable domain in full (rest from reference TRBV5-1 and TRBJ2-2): KAGVTQTPRYLIKTRGQQVTLSCSPISGHRSVSWYQQTPGQGLQFLFEYFSETQRNKGNFPGRFSGRQFSNSRSEMNVSTLELGDSALYLCASSFDTGELFFGEGSRLTVL.

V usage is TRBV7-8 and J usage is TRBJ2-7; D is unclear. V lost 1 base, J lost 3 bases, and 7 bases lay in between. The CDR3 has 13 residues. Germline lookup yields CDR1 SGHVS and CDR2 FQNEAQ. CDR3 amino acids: CASSLGLNYEQYF. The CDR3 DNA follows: TGTGCCAGCAGCTTAGGATTAAACTACGAGCAGTACTTC.

The CDR3 sequence: CASSRYSGNTIYF. The CDR3, as DNA: TGCGCCAGCAGTCGTTACTCTGGAAACACCATATATTTT. The chain combines TRBV4-3 with TRBJ1-3; D call uncertain. Germline V gene sequence: CDR1 LGHNA, CDR2 YSLEER. V lost 6 bases and J lost 0, with 6 bases in between. There are 13 residues in the CDR3.

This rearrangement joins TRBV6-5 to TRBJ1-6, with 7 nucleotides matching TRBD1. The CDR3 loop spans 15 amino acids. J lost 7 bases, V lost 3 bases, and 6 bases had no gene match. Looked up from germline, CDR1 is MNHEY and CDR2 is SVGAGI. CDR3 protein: CASSYMTGKNSPLHF. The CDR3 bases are TGTGCCAGCAGTTATATGACAGGGAAAAATTCACCCCTCCACTTT.

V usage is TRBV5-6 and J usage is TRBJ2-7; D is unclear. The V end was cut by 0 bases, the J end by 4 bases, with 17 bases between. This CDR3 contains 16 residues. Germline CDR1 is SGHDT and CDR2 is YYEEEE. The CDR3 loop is CASSLGHPGEGYEQYF. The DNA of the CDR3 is TGTGCCAGCAGCTTGGGGCACCCCGGCGAAGGGTACGAGCAGTACTTC.

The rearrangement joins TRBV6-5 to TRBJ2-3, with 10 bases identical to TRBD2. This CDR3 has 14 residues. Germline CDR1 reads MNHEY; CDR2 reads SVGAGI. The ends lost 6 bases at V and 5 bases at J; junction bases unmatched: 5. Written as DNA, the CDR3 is TGTGCCAGCAGGACCAGCGGGAGGGTAGATACGCAGTATTTT. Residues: CASRTSGRVDTQYF.

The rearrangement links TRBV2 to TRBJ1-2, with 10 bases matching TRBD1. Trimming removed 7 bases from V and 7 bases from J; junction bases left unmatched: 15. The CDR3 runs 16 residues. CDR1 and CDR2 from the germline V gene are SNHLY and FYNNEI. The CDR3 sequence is CASTTLPGQGRGGYTF. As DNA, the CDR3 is TGTGCCAGCACCACACTTCCGGGACAGGGGCGAGGTGGCTACACCTTC. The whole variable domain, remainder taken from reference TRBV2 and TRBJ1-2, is EPEVTQTPSHQVTQMGQEVILRCVPISNHLYFYWYRQILGQKVEFLVSFYNNEISEKSEIFDDQFSVERPDGSNFTLKIRSTKLEDSAMYFCASTTLPGQGRGGYTFGSGTRLTVV.

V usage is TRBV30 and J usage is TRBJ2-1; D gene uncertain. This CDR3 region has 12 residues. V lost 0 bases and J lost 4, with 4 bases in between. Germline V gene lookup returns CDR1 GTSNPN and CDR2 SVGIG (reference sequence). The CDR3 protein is CAWSVQYNEQFF. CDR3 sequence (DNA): TGTGCCTGGAGTGTACAGTACAATGAGCAGTTCTTC.

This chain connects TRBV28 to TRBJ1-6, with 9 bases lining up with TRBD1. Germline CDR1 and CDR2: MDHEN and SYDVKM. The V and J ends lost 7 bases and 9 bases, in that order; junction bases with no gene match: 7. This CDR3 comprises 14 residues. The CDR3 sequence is CASKPTGGGSPLHF. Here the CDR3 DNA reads TGTGCCAGCAAACCGACAGGGGGAGGTTCACCCCTCCACTTT.

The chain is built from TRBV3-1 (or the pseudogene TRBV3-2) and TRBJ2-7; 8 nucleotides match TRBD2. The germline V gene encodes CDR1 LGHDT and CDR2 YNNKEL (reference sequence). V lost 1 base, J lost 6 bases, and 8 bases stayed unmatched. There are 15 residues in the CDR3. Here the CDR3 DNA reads TGTGCCAGCAGCCAAGCGGGACTAGTCTCATCCGAGCAGTACTTC. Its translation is CASSQAGLVSSEQYF.

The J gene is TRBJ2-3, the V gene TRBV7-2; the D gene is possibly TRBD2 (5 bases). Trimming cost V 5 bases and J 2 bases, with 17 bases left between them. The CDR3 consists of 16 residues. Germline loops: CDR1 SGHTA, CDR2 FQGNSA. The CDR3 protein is CASSRGFLGPTDTQYF. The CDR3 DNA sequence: TGTGCCAGCAGCCGGGGATTTCTTGGGCCCACAGATACGCAGTATTTT.

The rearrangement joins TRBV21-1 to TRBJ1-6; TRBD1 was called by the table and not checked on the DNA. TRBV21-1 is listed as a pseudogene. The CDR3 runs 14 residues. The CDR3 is CASNPGQGVSPLHF. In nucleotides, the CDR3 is TGTGCCAGCAATCCGGGACAGGGCGTATCACCCCTCCACTTT.

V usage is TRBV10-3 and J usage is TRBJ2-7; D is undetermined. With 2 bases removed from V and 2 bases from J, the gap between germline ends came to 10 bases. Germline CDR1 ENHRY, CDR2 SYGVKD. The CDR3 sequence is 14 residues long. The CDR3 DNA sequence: TGTGCCATCAGTGAGGGAGCTCCTACCTACGAGCAGTACTTC. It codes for CAISEGAPTYEQYF.

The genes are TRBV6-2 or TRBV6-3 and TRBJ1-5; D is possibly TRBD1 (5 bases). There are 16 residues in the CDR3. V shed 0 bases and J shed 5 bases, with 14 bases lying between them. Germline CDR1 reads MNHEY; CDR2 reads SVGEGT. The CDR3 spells CASSYSFFREYQPQHF. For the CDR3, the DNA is TGTGCCAGCAGTTACTCGTTTTTCAGGGAATATCAGCCCCAGCATTTT.

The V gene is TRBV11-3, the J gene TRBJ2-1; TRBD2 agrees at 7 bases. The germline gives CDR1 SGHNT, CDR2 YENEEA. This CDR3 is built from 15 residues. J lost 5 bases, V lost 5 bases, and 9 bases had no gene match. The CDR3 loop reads CASSPRDYVDNEQFF. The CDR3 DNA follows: TGTGCCAGCAGCCCTCGGGACTACGTCGACAATGAGCAGTTCTTC. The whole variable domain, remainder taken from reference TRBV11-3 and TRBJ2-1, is EAGVVQSPRYKIIEKKQPVAFWCNPISGHNTLYWYLQNLGQGPELLIRYENEEAVDDSQLPKDRFSAERLKGVDSTLKIQPAELGDSAVYLCASSPRDYVDNEQFFGPGTRLTVL.

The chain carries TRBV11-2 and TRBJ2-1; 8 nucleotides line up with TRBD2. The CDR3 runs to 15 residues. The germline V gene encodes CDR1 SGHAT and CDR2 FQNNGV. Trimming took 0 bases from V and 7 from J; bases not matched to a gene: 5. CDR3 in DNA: TGTGCCAGCAGCTTAGATTTGAGCGGGGGAAATGAGCAGTTCTTC. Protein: CASSLDLSGGNEQFF.

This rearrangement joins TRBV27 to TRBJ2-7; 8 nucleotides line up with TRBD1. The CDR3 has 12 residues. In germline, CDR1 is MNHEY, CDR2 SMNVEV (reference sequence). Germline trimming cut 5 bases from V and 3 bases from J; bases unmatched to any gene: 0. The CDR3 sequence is CASSTGGYEQYF. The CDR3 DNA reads TGTGCCAGCAGTACAGGGGGCTACGAGCAGTACTTC.

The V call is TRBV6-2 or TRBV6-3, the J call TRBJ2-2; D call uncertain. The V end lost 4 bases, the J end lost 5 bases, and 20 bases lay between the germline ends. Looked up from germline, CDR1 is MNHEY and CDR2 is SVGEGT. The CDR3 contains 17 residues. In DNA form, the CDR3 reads TGTGCCAGCAGTTTCGAGGTCCCCACAGTGGGGACCGGGGAGCTGTTTTTT. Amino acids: CASSFEVPTVGTGELFF.

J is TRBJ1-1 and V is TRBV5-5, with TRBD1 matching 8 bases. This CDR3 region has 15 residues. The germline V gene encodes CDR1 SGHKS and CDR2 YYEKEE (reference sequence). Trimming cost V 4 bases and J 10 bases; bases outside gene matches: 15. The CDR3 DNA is TGTGCCAGCAGCCTTCTACAGGGGGGGATGGCTCGAGCTTTCTTT. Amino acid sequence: CASSLLQGGMARAFF.

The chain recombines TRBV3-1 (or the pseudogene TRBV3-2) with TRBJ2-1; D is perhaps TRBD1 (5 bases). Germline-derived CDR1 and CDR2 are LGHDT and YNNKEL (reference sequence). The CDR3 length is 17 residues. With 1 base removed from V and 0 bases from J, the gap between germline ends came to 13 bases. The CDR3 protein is CASSQAPGPSSYNEQFF. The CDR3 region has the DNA TGTGCCAGCAGCCAAGCCCCAGGGCCTAGCTCCTACAATGAGCAGTTCTTC.

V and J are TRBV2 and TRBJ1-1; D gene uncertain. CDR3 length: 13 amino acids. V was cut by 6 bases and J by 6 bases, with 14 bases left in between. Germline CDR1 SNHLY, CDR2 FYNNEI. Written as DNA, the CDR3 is TGTGCCAGCAGGGCCGGACCCTGGTCTGAAGCTTTCTTT. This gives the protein CASRAGPWSEAFF.

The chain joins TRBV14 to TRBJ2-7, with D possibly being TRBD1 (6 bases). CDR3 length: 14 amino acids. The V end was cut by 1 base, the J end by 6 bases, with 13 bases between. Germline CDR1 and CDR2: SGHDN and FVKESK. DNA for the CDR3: TGTGCCAGCAGCCAAGCTTGGGGGCCGGGCGAGCAGTACTTC. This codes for CASSQAWGPGEQYF.

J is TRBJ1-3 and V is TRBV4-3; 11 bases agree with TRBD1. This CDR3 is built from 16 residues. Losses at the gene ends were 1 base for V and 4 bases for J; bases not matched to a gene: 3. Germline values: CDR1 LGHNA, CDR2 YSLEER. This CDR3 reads CASSQGTGGEGNTIYF. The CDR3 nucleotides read TGCGCCAGCAGCCAAGGGACAGGGGGCGAGGGAAACACCATATATTTT.